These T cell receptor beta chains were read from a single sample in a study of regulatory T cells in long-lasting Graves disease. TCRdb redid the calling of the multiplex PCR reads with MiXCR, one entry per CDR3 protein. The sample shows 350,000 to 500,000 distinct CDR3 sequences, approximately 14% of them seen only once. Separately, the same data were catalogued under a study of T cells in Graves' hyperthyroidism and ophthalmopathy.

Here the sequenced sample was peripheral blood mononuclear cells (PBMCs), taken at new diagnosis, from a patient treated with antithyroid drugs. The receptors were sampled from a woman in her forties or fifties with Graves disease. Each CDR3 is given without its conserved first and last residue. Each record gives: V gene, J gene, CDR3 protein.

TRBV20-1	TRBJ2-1	SASIYEQF
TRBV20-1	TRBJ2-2	SARYGSGDTGELF
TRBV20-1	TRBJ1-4	SARSEQNEKLF
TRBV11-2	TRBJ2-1	ASSLGGGLDNEQF
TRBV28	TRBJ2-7	ASSSTAEGLAGGQQY
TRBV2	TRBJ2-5	ASSKQGRRETQY
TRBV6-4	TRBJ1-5	ASSDSTAQGRYQPQH
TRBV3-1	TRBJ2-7	ASSQGQGLSYEQY
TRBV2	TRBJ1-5	ASSEGHQPQH
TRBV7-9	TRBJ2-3	ASSFGPSGAGADTQY
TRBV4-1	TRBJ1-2	ASKFQGEDGYT
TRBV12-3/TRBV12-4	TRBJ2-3	ASSLGLAGGFTDTQY
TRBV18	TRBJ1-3	ASSPPTRGNTIY
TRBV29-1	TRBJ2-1	SVRWRAYNEQF
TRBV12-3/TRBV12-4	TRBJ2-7	ATSKSSYEQY
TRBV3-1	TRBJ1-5	ASSQDAGNQPQH
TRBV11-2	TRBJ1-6	ASSPEYWGGASPLH
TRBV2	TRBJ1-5	ASSSTTENQPQH
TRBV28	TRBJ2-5	ASSYLRDAETQY
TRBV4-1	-	ASSQDGREDFEAF
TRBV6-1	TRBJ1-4	ASSLPNRGTNEKLF
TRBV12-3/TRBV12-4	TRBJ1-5	ASSLAGYQPQH
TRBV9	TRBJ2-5	ASSVSPSQETQY
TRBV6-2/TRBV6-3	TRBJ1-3	ASSSSGFGNTIY
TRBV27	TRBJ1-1	ASSPQGGGSTEAF
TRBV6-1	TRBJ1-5	ASSRSPGQGDQPQH
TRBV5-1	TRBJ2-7	ASSLTVTGGYEQY
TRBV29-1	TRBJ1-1	SVEGGNTEAF
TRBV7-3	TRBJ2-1	ASSLGSAHRNEQF
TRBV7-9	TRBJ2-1	ASSPGGRNEQF
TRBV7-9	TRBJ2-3	ASSIGLAGSTDTQY
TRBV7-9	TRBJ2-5	ASSLGGSVNRGQETQY
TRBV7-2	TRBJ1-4	ASSFGRTGARTTNEKLF
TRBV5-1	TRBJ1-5	ASSLQDRPSNQPQH
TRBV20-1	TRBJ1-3	SAREIREFSGNTIY
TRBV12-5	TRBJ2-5	ASVLAEGGGETQY
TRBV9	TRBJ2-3	ASSVDIGADTQY
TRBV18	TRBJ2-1	ASSPRTGDYNEQF
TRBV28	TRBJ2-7	ASSSRGRNEQY
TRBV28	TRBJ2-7	ASSLLVVGTGGDEQY
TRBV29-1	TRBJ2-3	SVAGQGATDTQY
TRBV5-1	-	ASSPLGTSGLSYNEQY
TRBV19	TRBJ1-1	ASGQLNTEAF
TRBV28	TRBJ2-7	ASSLSGGVSLFKQY
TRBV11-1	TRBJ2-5	ASSATDRAVETQY
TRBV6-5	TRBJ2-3	ASSYSPTADTQY
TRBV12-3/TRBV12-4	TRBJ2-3	ASSLEAGVVDTQY
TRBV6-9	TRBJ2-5	ASSYGFGVGETQY
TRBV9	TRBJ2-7	ASSAKKSGGFHEQY
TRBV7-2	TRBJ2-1	ASSLLAESYNEQF
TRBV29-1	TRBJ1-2	SVEESVGYT
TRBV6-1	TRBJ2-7	ASRHRDLRYEQY
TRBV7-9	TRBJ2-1	ASSSLGREVTMRQF
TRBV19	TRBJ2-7	ASSVGTGLFYEQY
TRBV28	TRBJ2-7	ASSQRDRGDEQY
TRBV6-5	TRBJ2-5	ASSYSSIQGPRMETQY
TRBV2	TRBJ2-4	ASSVVGAKNIQY
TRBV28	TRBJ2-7	ASSFPTGAPYEQY
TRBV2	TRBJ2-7	ASTGLADYEQY